Listed below are T cell receptor beta chains from one sample, sequenced in a study of T cells in localized non-small cell lung cancer. Data came from immunoSEQ multiplex PCR; TCRdb stores just in-frame clones and leaves some out. This repertoire shows about 30,000 clones, 70% to 90% found once; its top ten account for 2.5% to 3%. Sample: peripheral blood, taken before any cancer treatment. The receptors were sampled from a female donor over 55 with stage I lung adenocarcinoma. Both conserved end residues are part of each CDR3. Fields, in order: D gene, J gene, V gene, clone size, CDR3 DNA, CDR3 protein. The D gene is left open where the match is weak. Size tells how often a clone was seen (once, few, many) or the class of an expanded clone, and some rows leave it out.

d_gene: TRBD1
j_gene: TRBJ2-1
v_gene: TRBV5-1
abundance: .
CDR3nt: TGCGCCAGCAGCTTCGACAGGGAAGGTGAGCAGTTCTTC
CDR3aa: CASSFDREGEQFF

d_gene: TRBD1
j_gene: TRBJ1-1
v_gene: TRBV19
abundance: .
CDR3nt: TGTGCCAGTACCGTCACAGGGGGGGCTGAAGCTTTCTTT
CDR3aa: CASTVTGGAEAFF

d_gene: TRBD2
j_gene: TRBJ2-1
v_gene: TRBV19
abundance: .
CDR3nt: TGTGCCAGTAGCCCCGGGACTACCATCTCCTACAATGAGCAGTTCTTC
CDR3aa: CASSPGTTISYNEQFF

d_gene: .
j_gene: TRBJ1-2
v_gene: TRBV2
abundance: .
CDR3nt: TGTGCCAGCACCCTGTGGTACGGTGGCTACACCTTC
CDR3aa: CASTLWYGGYTF

d_gene: .
j_gene: TRBJ1-2
v_gene: TRBV28
abundance: .
CDR3nt: TGTGCCAGCAGCCAAGGACAGTTGTTCTATGGCTACACCTTC
CDR3aa: CASSQGQLFYGYTF

d_gene: .
j_gene: TRBJ2-3
v_gene: TRBV5-1
abundance: .
CDR3nt: TGCGCCAGCAGCGGGGGGACAGCCACAGATACGCAGTATTTT
CDR3aa: CASSGGTATDTQYF

d_gene: .
j_gene: TRBJ2-3
v_gene: TRBV7-2
abundance: once
CDR3nt: TGTGCCAGCAGCTTAGGGGCCAGGGGCCGAGATACGCAGTATTTT
CDR3aa: CASSLGARGRDTQYF

d_gene: .
j_gene: TRBJ1-1
v_gene: TRBV5-5
abundance: .
CDR3nt: TGTGCCAGCAGCTTTCTTCCAGGGCCTGAAGCTTTCTTT
CDR3aa: CASSFLPGPEAFF

d_gene: .
j_gene: TRBJ2-7
v_gene: TRBV6-1
abundance: few
CDR3nt: TGTGCCAGCAGGAGAGAGGGGGGGAGCTCCTACGAGCAGTACTTC
CDR3aa: CASRREGGSSYEQYF

d_gene: .
j_gene: TRBJ1-2
v_gene: TRBV29-1
abundance: .
CDR3nt: TGCAGCGCCTCGTACAGGTCCTCCTATGGCTACACCTTC
CDR3aa: CSASYRSSYGYTF

d_gene: TRBD2
j_gene: TRBJ2-3
v_gene: TRBV30
abundance: .
CDR3nt: TGTGCCTGGAGTGCTAGCGGGCGGACAGATACGCAGTATTTT
CDR3aa: CAWSASGRTDTQYF

d_gene: .
j_gene: TRBJ1-1
v_gene: TRBV19
abundance: once
CDR3nt: TGTGCCAGTAGTAAATCCGGGGACACTGAAGCTTTCTTT
CDR3aa: CASSKSGDTEAFF

d_gene: TRBD2
j_gene: TRBJ2-7
v_gene: TRBV5-4
abundance: .
CDR3nt: TGTGCCAGCAGCTTGGGGGCTAGCGGGAGGTATTACGAGCAGTACTTC
CDR3aa: CASSLGASGRYYEQYF

d_gene: .
j_gene: TRBJ1-1
v_gene: TRBV19
abundance: .
CDR3nt: TGTGCCAGTAGTATAGATCGACCAGTTGAAGCTTTCTTT
CDR3aa: CASSIDRPVEAFF

d_gene: .
j_gene: TRBJ2-3
v_gene: TRBV6-5
abundance: .
CDR3nt: TGTGCCAGCAGTTACGGCCAGGTCACAGATACGCAGTATTTT
CDR3aa: CASSYGQVTDTQYF

d_gene: .
j_gene: TRBJ2-2
v_gene: TRBV7-7
abundance: once
CDR3nt: TGTGCCAGCAGCCTTAGCGGATACACCGGGGAGCTGTTTTTT
CDR3aa: CASSLSGYTGELFF

d_gene: .
j_gene: TRBJ1-3
v_gene: TRBV6-1
abundance: once
CDR3nt: TGTGCCAGCAGTGAATATGCGGCATCTGGAAACACCATATATTTT
CDR3aa: CASSEYAASGNTIYF

d_gene: .
j_gene: TRBJ2-7
v_gene: TRBV7-9
abundance: .
CDR3nt: TGTGCCAGCAGCTTAGGGGGGGAGTACCTGCACGAGCAGTACTTC
CDR3aa: CASSLGGEYLHEQYF

d_gene: .
j_gene: TRBJ1-1
v_gene: TRBV6-4
abundance: once
CDR3nt: TGTGCCAGCACCGAGTGGTTTGGGCAGGGAAGAGGCACTGAAGCTTTCTTT
CDR3aa: CASTEWFGQGRGTEAFF

d_gene: .
j_gene: TRBJ2-5
v_gene: TRBV7-8
abundance: .
CDR3nt: TGTGCCAGCAGCTGGAGGCCGGGAGAGACCCAGTACTTC
CDR3aa: CASSWRPGETQYF

d_gene: .
j_gene: TRBJ2-7
v_gene: TRBV7-9
abundance: .
CDR3nt: TGTGCCAGCAGCTTCCGACAGAGTCTCTACGAGCAGTACTTC
CDR3aa: CASSFRQSLYEQYF

d_gene: TRBD2
j_gene: TRBJ2-1
v_gene: TRBV4-3
abundance: .
CDR3nt: TGCGCCAGCACCCCCCTAGCGGGAGTAGGGAATGAGCAGTTCTTC
CDR3aa: CASTPLAGVGNEQFF

d_gene: TRBD1
j_gene: TRBJ1-2
v_gene: TRBV6-1
abundance: .
CDR3nt: TGTGCCAGCAGTCATACCGGGACAGCTACCTTC
CDR3aa: CASSHTGTATF

d_gene: .
j_gene: TRBJ2-1
v_gene: TRBV5-1
abundance: .
CDR3nt: TGCGCCAGCAGCAGAGAGGGACCGCGCTACAATGAGCAGTTCTTC
CDR3aa: CASSREGPRYNEQFF

d_gene: .
j_gene: TRBJ1-2
v_gene: TRBV7-9
abundance: .
CDR3nt: TGTGCCAGCAGCTTAGAACAGTACGGCTACACCTTC
CDR3aa: CASSLEQYGYTF

d_gene: TRBD1
j_gene: TRBJ2-7
v_gene: TRBV27
abundance: .
CDR3nt: TGTGCCAGCAGTTTTGGACAGGTCGCCTACGAGCAGTACTTC
CDR3aa: CASSFGQVAYEQYF

d_gene: .
j_gene: TRBJ2-3
v_gene: TRBV4-3
abundance: .
CDR3nt: TGCGCCAGCAGCCAAGATACGAGGCTCACAGATACGCAGTATTTT
CDR3aa: CASSQDTRLTDTQYF

d_gene: .
j_gene: TRBJ2-5
v_gene: TRBV5-6
abundance: .
CDR3nt: TGTGCCAGCAGCTTGCAACTATCCAGCGGGGAGACCCAGTACTTC
CDR3aa: CASSLQLSSGETQYF

d_gene: TRBD1
j_gene: TRBJ1-5
v_gene: TRBV19
abundance: .
CDR3nt: TGTGCCAGTAGTATCGACAGGGGGCAACATCAGCCCCAGCATTTT
CDR3aa: CASSIDRGQHQPQHF

d_gene: TRBD1
j_gene: TRBJ1-1
v_gene: TRBV2
abundance: once
CDR3nt: TGTGCCAGCATCTCCGGGACAGTGAACACTGAAGCTTTCTTT
CDR3aa: CASISGTVNTEAFF

d_gene: .
j_gene: TRBJ1-1
v_gene: TRBV28
abundance: .
CDR3nt: TGTGCCAGCAGTTTGCCCGGGACTGAAGCTTTCTTT
CDR3aa: CASSLPGTEAFF

d_gene: .
j_gene: TRBJ2-3
v_gene: TRBV4-3
abundance: .
CDR3nt: TGCGCCAGCAGCCAGACTAGCAGGGGCTCAGATACGCAGTATTTT
CDR3aa: CASSQTSRGSDTQYF

d_gene: .
j_gene: TRBJ2-7
v_gene: TRBV7-9
abundance: .
CDR3nt: TGTGCCAGCAGCTTAGAAGAGGGCGAGCAGTACTTC
CDR3aa: CASSLEEGEQYF

d_gene: .
j_gene: TRBJ2-1
v_gene: TRBV5-6
abundance: .
CDR3nt: TGTGCCAGCAGCTTGACAGTGGGGGCCAATGAGCAGTTCTTC
CDR3aa: CASSLTVGANEQFF

d_gene: TRBD2
j_gene: TRBJ2-1
v_gene: TRBV30
abundance: .
CDR3nt: TGTGCCTGGAGCGCCGGGACTAGTAATGAGCAGTTCTTC
CDR3aa: CAWSAGTSNEQFF

d_gene: .
j_gene: TRBJ2-7
v_gene: TRBV7-9
abundance: .
CDR3nt: TGTGCCAGCAGCCCTTGGGGGTACGAGCAGTACTTC
CDR3aa: CASSPWGYEQYF

d_gene: TRBD2
j_gene: TRBJ2-1
v_gene: TRBV29-1
abundance: .
CDR3nt: TGCAGCGTGACCGGGACTAGCTTCTTCAATGAGCAGTTCTTC
CDR3aa: CSVTGTSFFNEQFF

d_gene: TRBD1
j_gene: TRBJ2-1
v_gene: TRBV4-3
abundance: once
CDR3nt: TGCGCCAGCAGCCCGTTCCGGGACAGGGCGATCGATGAGCAGTTCTTC
CDR3aa: CASSPFRDRAIDEQFF